This T cell receptor (beta chain) was sequenced in a study of shared clonotypes between healthy human individuals. Overall study findings and caveats: Investigators expected sequencing depth to affect clonotype sharing among donors. It was observed that 5% to 6.5% of naive CD4 clonotypes were shared across several donors. Across subsets, estimated richness was generally greater for naive than for memory populations.

Note on this clone: Its antigen is unidentified.

Trimming stripped 2 bases from V and 3 bases from J, with 8 bases between. Germline V CDR1 and CDR2: SGHRS, YFSETQ. The CDR3 is made up of 13 amino acids. Original data processing: For the immunoSEQ data, sequences were junction-only without quality scores, so filtering differed. Measured with immunoSEQ multiplex PCR; TCRdb has only the in-frame clones, and not every one. That table gives V, J and clone size, and the DNA gave D and trimming. The top ten hold 0.5% to 0.6% of the sample, which has about 1.1 million clones, more than 75% seen once. This receptor was identified in a man aged 18 to 29 in good health. Some clones in this sample may be carry-over from other donors' samples. The genes are TRBV5-1 and TRBJ1-2, with D perhaps matching TRBD1 (5 bases). The specimen was memory CD4+ T cells from PBMCs. Subset here: CD45RA-negative fraction. The CDR3 sequence is CASSFAGDYGYTF. In DNA, the CDR3 is TGCGCCAGCAGCTTCGCGGGGGACTATGGCTACACCTTC.